The 2 T cell receptor beta chains below were found in one sample sequenced in a study of beta chain features in type 1 diabetes (dated by TCRdb to between 2017 and 2018). Receptor libraries were prepared by the immunoSEQ multiplex PCR assay. The High Capacity cDNA Reverse Transcription Kit was used to reverse transcribe all of the isolated RNA, meaning that expressed TCRB transcripts were what got sequenced. TCRdb mirrors the immuneACCESS table, restricted to in-frame sequences. Some clones are absent from its copies; in checked studies, under half trace to an unresolved V gene, and the reason for the others is unknown. In all, the sample holds under 150,000 clones, and 48% of those were seen once. Of the sample, 0.35% to 0.5% falls within the top ten clones. The specimen sequenced was Tregs from blood. The cell subset or site label corresponds to: regulatory CD4+ T cells. The receptors were sampled from a man aged 18 to 29 in good health.

The chain links TRBV7-9 to TRBJ2-5; D uncertain. The CDR3 consists of 12 residues. V was clipped by 3 bases and J by 11 bases, with 13 bases between them. CDR1 is SEHNR, CDR2 FQNEAQ, per germline (reference sequence). The CDR3, as DNA: TGTGCCAGCAGCTTCTCTAACGCGGAGCAGTACTTC. Its translation: CASSFSNAEQYF.

This chain joins TRBV4-1 and TRBJ1-2, with 7 bases matching TRBD1. This CDR3 has 13 residues. The germline CDR1 and CDR2 sequences are MGHRA and YSYEKL. Trimming removed 4 bases from V and 5 bases from J; junction bases left unmatched: 4. The CDR3 protein is CASSPGQPYGYTF. The DNA for the CDR3 is TGCGCCAGCAGCCCGGGACAGCCGTATGGCTACACCTTC.